This T cell receptor (beta chain) was captured by sequencing in a study of T cell changes during pregnancy in multiple sclerosis. Sequencing was performed with immunoSEQ multiplex PCR; in TCRdb, only in-frame clones are kept and a portion is missing. This sample carries under 50,000 clones, 85% to 90% of them seen once, and the ten largest clones take 0.56%. This clone was seen only once. With V trimmed by 5 bases and J by 8 bases, 13 bases remained unmatched. The CDR3 runs to 16 residues. Per germline, CDR1 SGDLS and CDR2 YYNGEE. The sequence was obtained from a female donor with multiple sclerosis, enrolled in a pregnancy study. The rearrangement links TRBV9 to TRBJ1-6; 7 nucleotides align to TRBD1. The material sequenced was CD4+ T cells from peripheral blood mononuclear cells, taken before pregnancy. The CDR3 region is CASRNDGTATYSPLHF. CDR3 in DNA: TGTGCCAGCAGAAACGACGGGACAGCGACCTATTCACCCCTCCACTTT.